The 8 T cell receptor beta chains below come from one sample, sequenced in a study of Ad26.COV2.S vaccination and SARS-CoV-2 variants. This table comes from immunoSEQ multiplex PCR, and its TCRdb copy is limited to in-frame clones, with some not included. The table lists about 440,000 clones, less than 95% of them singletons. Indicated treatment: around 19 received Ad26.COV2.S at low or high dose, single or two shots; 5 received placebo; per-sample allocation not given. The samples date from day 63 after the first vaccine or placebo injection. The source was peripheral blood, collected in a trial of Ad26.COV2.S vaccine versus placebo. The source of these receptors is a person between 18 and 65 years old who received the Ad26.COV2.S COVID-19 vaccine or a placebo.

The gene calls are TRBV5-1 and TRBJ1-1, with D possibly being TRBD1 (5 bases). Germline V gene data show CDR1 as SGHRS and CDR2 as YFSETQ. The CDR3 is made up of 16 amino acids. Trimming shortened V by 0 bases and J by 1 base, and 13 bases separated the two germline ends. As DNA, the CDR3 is TGCGCCAGCAGCTTGGAAGGAGGGGCAGCGAACACTGAAGCTTTCTTT. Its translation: CASSLEGGAANTEAFF. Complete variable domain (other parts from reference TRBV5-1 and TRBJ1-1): KAGVTQTPRYLIKTRGQQVTLSCSPISGHRSVSWYQQTPGQGLQFLFEYFSETQRNKGNFPGRFSGRQFSNSRSEMNVSTLELGDSALYLCASSLEGGAANTEAFFGQGTRLTVV.

The CDR3 bases are TGTGCCAGCAGCTTAGCCCCAGTGGGCGGGGAGCTGTTTTTT. Its translation: CASSLAPVGGELFF. This chain connects TRBV11-3 to TRBJ2-2; D is unresolved. V dropped 1 base and J dropped 7 bases, with 10 bases sitting between them. The CDR3 runs 14 residues. Germline V gene sequence: CDR1 SGHNT, CDR2 YENEEA.

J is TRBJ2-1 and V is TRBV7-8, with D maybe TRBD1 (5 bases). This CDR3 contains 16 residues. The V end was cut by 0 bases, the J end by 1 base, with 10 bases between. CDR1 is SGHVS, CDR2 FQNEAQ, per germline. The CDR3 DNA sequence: TGTGCCAGCAGCTTAGCCCAGGGCGCTTCCTACAATGAGCAGTTCTTC. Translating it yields CASSLAQGASYNEQFF.

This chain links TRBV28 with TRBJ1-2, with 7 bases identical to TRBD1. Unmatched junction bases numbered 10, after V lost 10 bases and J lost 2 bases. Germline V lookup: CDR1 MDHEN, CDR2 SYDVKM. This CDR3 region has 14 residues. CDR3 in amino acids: CATATTGNNYGYTF. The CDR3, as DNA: TGTGCCACCGCAACGACAGGGAACAACTATGGCTACACCTTC.

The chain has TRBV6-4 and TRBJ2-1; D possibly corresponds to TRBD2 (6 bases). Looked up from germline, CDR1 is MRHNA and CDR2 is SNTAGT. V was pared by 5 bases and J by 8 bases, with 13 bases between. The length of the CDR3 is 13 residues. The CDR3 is CASSRERKDEQFF. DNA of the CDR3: TGTGCCAGCAGTCGGGAGAGGAAGGATGAGCAGTTCTTC.

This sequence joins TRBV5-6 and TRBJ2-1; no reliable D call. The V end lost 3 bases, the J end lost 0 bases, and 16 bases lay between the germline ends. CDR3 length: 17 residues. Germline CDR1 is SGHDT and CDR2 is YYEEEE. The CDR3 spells CASSWPPPKTSYNEQFF. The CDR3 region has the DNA TGTGCCAGCAGCTGGCCTCCGCCGAAAACCTCCTACAATGAGCAGTTCTTC. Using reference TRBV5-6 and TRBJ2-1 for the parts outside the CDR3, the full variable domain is DAGVTQSPTHLIKTRGQQVTLRCSPKSGHDTVSWYQQALGQGPQFIFQYYEEEERQRGNFPDRFSGHQFPNYSSELNVNALLLGDSALYLCASSWPPPKTSYNEQFFGPGTRLTVL.

CDR3 sequence (DNA): TGTGCCAGCAGCTTAGGTGGACAGCTCGGGGAAAAACTGTTTTTT. It is translated as CASSLGGQLGEKLFF. This chain connects TRBV7-2 to TRBJ1-4; TRBD1 might be the D (6 bases). Trimming pared 1 base from V and 8 bases from J, leaving 14 bases between. The CDR3 covers 15 residues. Germline lookup yields CDR1 SGHTA and CDR2 FQGNSA. The full variable domain, its missing parts supplied by reference TRBV7-2 and TRBJ1-4, is GAGVSQSPSNKVTEKGKDVELRCDPISGHTALYWYRQSLGQGLEFLIYFQGNSAPDKSGLPSDRFSAERTGGSVSTLTIQRTQQEDSAVYLCASSLGGQLGEKLFFGSGTQLSVL.

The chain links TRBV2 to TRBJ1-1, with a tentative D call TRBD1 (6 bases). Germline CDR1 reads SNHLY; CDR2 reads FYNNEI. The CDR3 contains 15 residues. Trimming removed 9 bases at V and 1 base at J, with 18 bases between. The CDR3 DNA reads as TGTGCCAGTCAACCCGCGGCAGGGGCGAACACTGAAGCTTTCTTT. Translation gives CASQPAAGANTEAFF.